Each of the 32 T cell receptor beta chains below was sequenced from the same sample in a study of identical twins. Each CDR3 protein gets one entry after TCRdb re-called the 5' RACE reads with MiXCR. The table lists 700,000 or so distinct CDR3 sequences, 21% of them singletons. Another study also made use of these data, one on T cells expressing NK-cell markers.

The source material was PBMCs. The origin of the receptors is a woman under 30 in good health.

This clonotype was seen more than once but under ten times. The chain links TRBV12-3 or TRBV12-4 to TRBJ2-7; 9 bases fit TRBD2. The CDR3 covers 15 residues. V dropped 6 bases and J dropped 5; count of bases not matched to a gene: 11. The CDR3 is CASSRGGTSPHEQYF. Written as DNA, the CDR3 is TGTGCCAGCAGCCGGGGGGGGACTAGCCCCCACGAGCAGTACTTC.

The chain couples TRBV15 to TRBJ2-1, with 8 bases identical to TRBD2. Germline trimming cut 2 bases from V and 9 bases from J; bases unmatched to any gene: 9. Germline CDR1 is LNHNV and CDR2 is YYDKDF (reference sequence). The CDR3 length is 15 residues. As DNA, the CDR3 is TGTGCCACCAGCAGACCGGGACTAGATAGGATTGAGCAGTTCTTC. Protein product: CATSRPGLDRIEQFF.

This clonotype turned up a few times. V gene TRBV12-3 or TRBV12-4 combines with J gene TRBJ2-2; D remains unclear. V dropped 2 bases and J dropped 6 bases, with 4 bases sitting between them. The CDR3 totals 12 residues. The CDR3: CASSLFPGELFF. The CDR3 DNA reads as TGTGCCAGCAGTTTATTTCCCGGGGAGCTGTTTTTT.

V is TRBV4-3 and J is TRBJ2-3; no reliable D call. Germline V gene sequence: CDR1 LGHNA, CDR2 YSLEER. CDR3 length: 17 residues. The germline V and J ends were trimmed by 1 base and 0 bases, with 14 bases remaining between them. CDR3: CASSQAVGLPSTDTQYF. The DNA of the CDR3 is TGCGCCAGCAGCCAAGCCGTCGGGCTACCGAGCACAGATACGCAGTATTTT.

This clonotype occurred many times. The chain combines TRBV30 with TRBJ2-7; no clear D. V was shortened by 3 bases and J by 0 bases, with 15 bases between the two germline ends. This CDR3 has 15 amino acids. Germline CDR1 and CDR2: GTSNPN and SVGIG (reference sequence). CDR3 DNA sequence: TGTGCCTGGAGGGCCTGGACCCCCAGCTCCTACGAGCAGTACTTC. Protein product: CAWRAWTPSSYEQYF.

V usage is TRBV7-2 and J usage is TRBJ2-7; D remains unclear. The V gene's germline CDR1 is SGHTA and CDR2 FQGNSA. This CDR3 has 15 residues. With 6 bases removed from V and 2 bases from J, the gap between germline ends came to 17 bases. The CDR3 DNA reads as TGTGCCAGCAGACCCTTTCTAGAAATGGCCTACGAGCAGTACTTC. It translates to CASRPFLEMAYEQYF.

This clonotype was found many times. This chain uses TRBV6-1 with TRBJ1-5; the D gene is possibly TRBD1 (5 bases). CDR1 is MNHNS, CDR2 SASEGT, per germline. Trimming removed 5 bases at V and 5 bases at J, with 10 bases between. The CDR3 spans 13 residues. CDR3 bases: TGTGCCAGCAGTACCAGGGAAGATCAGCCCCAGCATTTT. As protein: CASSTREDQPQHF.

This chain joins TRBV20-1 and TRBJ2-5; 8 nucleotides line up with TRBD2. CDR3 length equals 13 residues. In germline, CDR1 is DFQATT, CDR2 SNEGSKA (reference sequence). Here the CDR3 DNA reads TGCAGCATTCAAACTAGCGGCCAAGAGACCCAGTACTTC. This gives the protein CSIQTSGQETQYF.

Many counts were recorded for this clonotype. The chain is built from TRBV5-1 and TRBJ2-1; D remains ambiguous. This CDR3 contains 16 residues. Per germline, CDR1 SGHRS and CDR2 YFSETQ. V lost 0 bases and J 2 bases, leaving 12 bases between the germline ends. CDR3 loop: CASSLGANRAYNEQFF. Here the CDR3 DNA reads TGCGCCAGCAGCTTGGGGGCTAACAGAGCCTACAATGAGCAGTTCTTC.

The J gene is TRBJ2-3, the V gene TRBV2, with D uncertain. The germline CDR1 and CDR2 sequences are SNHLY and FYNNEI. V was pared by 4 bases and J by 0 bases, with 8 bases between. This CDR3 spans 14 amino acids. DNA for the CDR3: TGTGCCAGCAGTGTTATTGCTAGCACAGATACGCAGTATTTT. Its translation: CASSVIASTDTQYF.

The chain joins TRBV5-6 to TRBJ2-2, with D possibly matching TRBD1 (5 bases). The CDR3 has 15 residues. Germline lookup yields CDR1 SGHDT and CDR2 YYEEEE. Trimming shortened V by 4 bases and J by 5 bases, and 15 bases separated the two germline ends. CDR3 nucleotide sequence: TGTGCCAGCAGCAGCCGCCTGGGGCAAACCGGGGAGCTGTTTTTT. Residues: CASSSRLGQTGELFF.

This clonotype has just a few counts. In DNA form, the CDR3 reads TGCAGTGCTAGAGATGTGCGGGGGGTCGAAGAGACCCAGTACTTC. Encoded protein: CSARDVRGVEETQYF. The rearrangement joins TRBV20-1 to TRBJ2-5, with 8 nucleotides matching TRBD2. The CDR3 contains 15 residues. CDR1 DFQATT and CDR2 SNEGSKA come from the germline V gene (reference sequence). V was clipped by 0 bases and J by 3 bases; unmatched bases: 6.

This clonotype occurred many times. V is TRBV12-3 or TRBV12-4 and J is TRBJ2-2; D possibly matches TRBD1 or TRBD2 (6 bases each). V was cut by 4 bases and J by 6 bases, with 12 bases left in between. This CDR3 has 14 residues. The CDR3 is CASSSSRGAGELFF. The CDR3 nucleotides are TGTGCCAGCAGTTCCTCTAGGGGGGCCGGGGAGCTGTTTTTT.

This clonotype turned up a few times. The gene calls are TRBV7-2 and TRBJ2-7; D call uncertain. The CDR3 is 15 residues long. Trimming removed 1 base from V and 2 bases from J, with 12 bases in between. Germline lookup yields CDR1 SGHTA and CDR2 FQGNSA. CDR3 residues: CASSLVPAGTYEQYF. The DNA of the CDR3 is TGTGCCAGCAGCTTAGTCCCTGCCGGAACCTACGAGCAGTACTTC.

This clonotype was counted only a few times. The chain has TRBV5-1 and TRBJ2-2, with D perhaps TRBD1 (5 bases). V dropped 9 bases and J dropped 0 bases, with 12 bases sitting between them. CDR1 SGHRS and CDR2 YFSETQ come from the germline V gene. The CDR3 totals 14 residues. The CDR3 loop is CATQTVANTGELFF. The CDR3 DNA reads TGCGCCACCCAGACAGTGGCGAACACCGGGGAGCTGTTTTTT.

In its sample, this clonotype was seen a few times. The gene calls are TRBV20-1 and TRBJ1-1; TRBD1 matches at 8 bases. Germline CDR1 and CDR2: DFQATT and SNEGSKA (reference sequence). CDR3 length: 11 residues. The chain's CDR3 is CTSGGVTEAFF. The CDR3, as DNA: TGCACTTCAGGGGGCGTCACTGAAGCTTTCTTT.

This clonotype occurred a few times. The chain has TRBV29-1 and TRBJ2-5; D remains unclear. The ends were cut back, 4 bases at V and 4 bases at J, with 7 bases in the middle. Germline CDR1 reads SQVTM; CDR2 reads ANQGSEA. The CDR3 extends over 11 amino acids. CDR3 loop: CSVALLETQYF. The CDR3 nucleotides are TGCAGCGTTGCACTTCTAGAGACCCAGTACTTC.

This clonotype was seen only a few times. The chain has TRBV20-1 and TRBJ2-3; TRBD2 aligns across 7 bases. The trim removed 5 bases at V and 1 base at J, leaving 6 bases unmatched. CDR3 length equals 14 residues. CDR1 DFQATT and CDR2 SNEGSKA come from the germline V gene (reference sequence). This CDR3 reads CSAPRGRGTDTQYF. CDR3 coding DNA: TGCAGTGCTCCGCGGGGGAGGGGCACAGATACGCAGTATTTT.

The chain recombines TRBV12-3 or TRBV12-4 with TRBJ2-3; D possibly corresponds to TRBD2 (5 bases). Trimming shortened V by 7 bases and J by 2 bases, and 13 bases separated the two germline ends. CDR3 size: 14 residues. CDR3 loop: CASKKSGYTDTQYF. The CDR3 DNA reads as TGTGCCAGCAAAAAAAGCGGTTACACAGATACGCAGTATTTT.

V gene TRBV7-2 combines with J gene TRBJ2-7; no reliable D call. From germline, CDR1 is SGHTA and CDR2 FQGNSA. This CDR3 spans 15 amino acids. The germline V and J ends were trimmed by 1 base and 3 bases, with 13 bases remaining between them. In nucleotides, the CDR3 is TGTGCCAGCAGCTTAGGTCGTGGGTCTGGCTACGAGCAGTACTTC. Translating it yields CASSLGRGSGYEQYF.

The rearrangement joins TRBV12-3 or TRBV12-4 to TRBJ2-5; 8 nucleotides align to TRBD1. The CDR3 length is 14 residues. Germline trimming cut 6 bases from V and 5 bases from J; bases unmatched to any gene: 8. The CDR3 coding sequence is TGTGCCAGCAGCTACGGGACAGGTTTCGAGACCCAGTACTTC. Its translation is CASSYGTGFETQYF.

The chain recombines TRBV12-3 or TRBV12-4 with TRBJ2-7; no firm D call. The germline V and J ends were trimmed by 6 bases and 3 bases, with 15 bases remaining between them. The CDR3 has 14 amino acids. This chain's CDR3 is CASSPTVLNYEQYF. The DNA for the CDR3 is TGTGCCAGCAGCCCGACTGTCCTTAACTACGAGCAGTACTTC.

This clonotype was counted ten times or more. This chain uses TRBV5-1 with TRBJ2-3; 7 bases are a match to TRBD2. This CDR3 is built from 14 residues. Germline trimming cut 5 bases from V and 0 bases from J; bases unmatched to any gene: 3. Germline assignment: CDR1 SGHRS and CDR2 YFSETQ. Written as DNA, the CDR3 is TGCGCCAGCAGAACTAGCGCCAGCACAGATACGCAGTATTTT. It yields the protein CASRTSASTDTQYF.

This clonotype was observed many times. The chain couples TRBV20-1 to TRBJ2-7; TRBD2 might be the D (5 bases). The CDR3 is made up of 12 amino acids. Germline CDR1 DFQATT, CDR2 SNEGSKA (reference sequence). V shed 3 bases and J shed 2 bases, with 8 bases lying between them. The CDR3 sequence: CSAREDPYEQYF. The CDR3 region has the DNA TGCAGTGCTAGGGAGGACCCCTACGAGCAGTACTTC.

This clonotype was seen a handful of times. The gene calls are TRBV29-1 and TRBJ1-1; D ambiguous. CDR3 length: 8 residues. Trimming stripped 0 bases from V and 10 bases from J, with 0 bases between. Germline V gene sequence: CDR1 SQVTM, CDR2 ANQGSEA. CDR3 amino acids: CSVEEAFF. CDR3 in DNA: TGCAGCGTTGAAGAAGCTTTCTTT.

This clonotype was seen a handful of times. This sequence joins TRBV12-3 or TRBV12-4 and TRBJ2-3; 10 bases are a match to TRBD2. After removal of 8 bases from V and 7 bases from J, the junction contained 12 bases not matched to a gene. CDR3 length: 15 residues. CDR3 nucleotides: TGTGCCAGCCGTGGTGCTAGCGGGAGCGGGAATACGCAGTATTTT. The encoded protein is CASRGASGSGNTQYF.

This clonotype was seen a single time. The chain joins TRBV18 to TRBJ2-5, with D perhaps matching TRBD2 (6 bases). The length of the CDR3 is 15 residues. V lost 0 bases to trimming and J lost 4 bases, with 12 bases between them. Looked up from germline, CDR1 is KGHSH and CDR2 is LQKENI. The CDR3 region is CASSPPRGSAETQYF. The DNA of the CDR3 is TGTGCCAGCTCACCACCGCGGGGTTCGGCAGAGACCCAGTACTTC.

The chain couples TRBV20-1 to TRBJ1-4; possibly TRBD1 for D (6 bases). Trimming took off 4 bases at V and 8 bases at J, with 17 bases between the two ends. The CDR3 covers 14 residues. Germline V lookup: CDR1 DFQATT, CDR2 SNEGSKA (reference sequence). CDR3 sequence reads: CSAIRGFGKEKLFF. CDR3 coding DNA: TGCAGTGCTATCAGGGGCTTTGGGAAAGAAAAACTGTTTTTT.

This clonotype was seen a few times. The chain joins TRBV20-1 to TRBJ1-2, with no clear D. Trimming left V 6 bases short and J 3 bases short, with 11 bases between. This CDR3 region has 12 residues. Germline V gene data show CDR1 as DFQATT and CDR2 as SNEGSKA (reference sequence). CDR3 sequence reads: CSAPLGDYGYTF. In DNA, the CDR3 is TGCAGTGCACCACTCGGAGACTATGGCTACACCTTC.

The chain is built from TRBV7-9 and TRBJ2-1; D is possibly TRBD1 (6 bases). The CDR3 loop spans 15 amino acids. V lost 1 base and J lost 10, with 17 bases in between. Germline loops: CDR1 SEHNR, CDR2 FQNEAQ (reference sequence). The CDR3 loop is CASSLGWGPLGEQFF. The CDR3 DNA sequence: TGTGCCAGCAGCTTAGGTTGGGGGCCTTTAGGGGAGCAGTTCTTC.

This clonotype was observed many times. The chain recombines TRBV10-3 with TRBJ2-2; tentative D call: TRBD1 (6 bases). The CDR3 sequence is 18 residues long. Deletions cut 0 bases from V and 4 bases from J, with 18 bases between. Germline CDR1 reads ENHRY; CDR2 reads SYGVKD. The CDR3 coding sequence is TGTGCCATCAGTGAGTCAAAGGGGCCAGGGACATTCACCGGGGAGCTGTTTTTT. This sequence encodes CAISESKGPGTFTGELFF.

V usage is TRBV20-1 and J usage is TRBJ1-1, with a possible D match to TRBD1 (5 bases). This CDR3 is 16 amino acids long. Germline V CDR1 and CDR2: DFQATT, SNEGSKA (reference sequence). V lost 6 bases, J lost 0 bases, and 20 bases lay in between. The CDR3 DNA sequence: TGCAGTGCGGCCCCGGGGCAGGGCTTCATGAACACTGAAGCTTTCTTT. The encoded protein is CSAAPGQGFMNTEAFF.